This entry lists 32 T cell receptor beta chains sequenced from one sample in a study of T cell responses to AZD1222 COVID-19 vaccine. Clones were sequenced by immunoSEQ multiplex PCR, and TCRdb holds only the in-frame ones, with some missing. This sample has roughly 160,000 clones, with about 90% found just once. The sequenced sample was peripheral blood, obtained 28 days after the second AZD1222 dose. These receptors originate from an adult who received the AZD1222 COVID-19 vaccine.

The V and J genes are TRBV25-1 and TRBJ2-5, with 8 positions matching TRBD1. The CDR3 runs to 15 residues. Germline CDR1 reads MGHDK; CDR2 reads SYGVNS. Trimming removed 4 bases from V and 6 bases from J; junction bases left unmatched: 10. CDR3 amino acids: CASSVSPQGVQTQYF. The CDR3 DNA reads as TGTGCCAGCAGTGTCTCTCCACAGGGGGTGCAGACCCAGTACTTC.

The genes are TRBV7-2 and TRBJ2-5; TRBD1 might be the D (5 bases). This CDR3 has 15 amino acids. Per the germline V gene, CDR1 is SGHTA and CDR2 is FQGNSA. The germline V and J ends were trimmed by 2 bases and 5 bases, with 15 bases remaining between them. This CDR3 reads CASSLRGAADETQYF. The CDR3 DNA sequence: TGTGCCAGCAGCTTAAGGGGCGCGGCGGACGAGACCCAGTACTTC.

This clone was recorded once. This sequence joins TRBV13 and TRBJ1-3; D call uncertain. The CDR3 has 15 amino acids. Trimming stripped 5 bases from V and 4 bases from J, with 15 bases between. Per germline, CDR1 PRHDT and CDR2 FYEKMQ (reference sequence). The CDR3 DNA reads as TGTGCCAGCAGCCGGAAGGACCTATCGGGAAACACCATATATTTT. Its translation: CASSRKDLSGNTIYF.

This chain uses TRBV2 with TRBJ2-7, with 7 positions matching TRBD1. CDR3 length equals 15 residues. V lost 5 bases and J lost 2; bases outside the gene matches: 9. Germline CDR1 is SNHLY and CDR2 is FYNNEI. CDR3 protein: CASSPYGTVPYEQYF. CDR3 bases: TGTGCCAGCAGTCCTTACGGGACAGTTCCCTACGAGCAGTACTTC.

This clone has a handful of counts. J is TRBJ2-2 and V is TRBV29-1; D uncertain. V was cut by 3 bases and J by 7 bases, with 3 bases left in between. Looked up from germline, CDR1 is SQVTM and CDR2 is ANQGSEA. The CDR3 loop spans 10 amino acids. DNA of the CDR3: TGCAGCGTTGATGTCGGGGAGCTGTTTTTT. Translation: CSVDVGELFF.

The chain joins TRBV6-1 to TRBJ1-1, with D hard to call. The germline CDR1 and CDR2 sequences are MNHNS and SASEGT. Trimming stripped 1 base from V and 0 bases from J, with 9 bases between. The CDR3 is 15 residues long. The CDR3 nucleotides read TGTGCCAGCAGTGAAGGGGCCACGATGAACACTGAAGCTTTCTTT. Its protein product is CASSEGATMNTEAFF.

This rearrangement joins TRBV30 to TRBJ1-3; D gene ambiguous. Trimming removed 0 bases from V and 0 bases from J, with 12 bases in between. This CDR3 has 16 amino acids. The germline V gene has CDR1 GTSNPN and CDR2 SVGIG (reference sequence). The CDR3 loop reads CAWSVTSGISGNTIYF. The CDR3 DNA reads TGTGCCTGGAGTGTAACGTCCGGCATCTCTGGAAACACCATATATTTT. Drawing the rest from reference TRBV30 and TRBJ1-3, the complete variable domain is SQTIHQWPATLVQPVGSPLSLECTVEGTSNPNLYWYRQAAGRGLQLLFYSVGIGQISSEVPQNLSASRPQDRQFILSSKKLLLSDSGFYLCAWSVTSGISGNTIYFGEGSWLTVV.

The chain employs TRBV5-5 and TRBJ1-2, with D maybe TRBD1 (6 bases). CDR1 and CDR2 from the germline V gene are SGHKS and YYEKEE (reference sequence). With 3 bases removed from V and 0 bases from J, the gap between germline ends came to 15 bases. The CDR3 runs 16 residues. CDR3 residues: CASSSLQGRANYGYTF. The CDR3 bases are TGTGCCAGCAGCTCCCTACAGGGTCGGGCTAACTATGGCTACACCTTC.

The chain couples TRBV5-4 to TRBJ1-4, with a weak D call TRBD1 (6 bases). Looked up from germline, CDR1 is SGHNT and CDR2 is YYREEE (reference sequence). The CDR3 spans 15 residues. Trimming shortened V by 4 bases and J by 4 bases, and 14 bases separated the two germline ends. CDR3 loop: CASSQEGGYNEKLFF. CDR3 coding DNA: TGTGCCAGCAGCCAAGAGGGGGGCTATAATGAAAAACTGTTTTTT.

The chain carries TRBV3-1 (or the pseudogene TRBV3-2) and TRBJ2-2; D remains ambiguous. CDR3 length: 13 residues. The V and J ends lost 3 bases and 6 bases respectively, with 8 bases between them. Germline V CDR1 and CDR2: LGHDT, YNNKEL (reference sequence). The CDR3 spells CASSHLGAGELFF. Written as DNA, the CDR3 is TGTGCCAGCAGCCACCTTGGGGCCGGGGAGCTGTTTTTT.

This chain connects TRBV7-9 to TRBJ2-7; 8 nucleotides agree with TRBD1. There are 16 residues in the CDR3. Germline trimming cut 4 bases from V and 1 base from J; bases unmatched to any gene: 9. Germline V gene sequence: CDR1 SEHNR, CDR2 FQNEAQ (reference sequence). The CDR3 DNA sequence: TGTGCCAGCAGCTCCCTAGAGGACAGGGCGTCCTACGAGCAGTACTTC. Amino acid sequence: CASSSLEDRASYEQYF.

V gene TRBV18 combines with J gene TRBJ1-5; tentatively, D is TRBD1 (5 bases). Germline CDR1 KGHSH, CDR2 LQKENI. Trimming cost V 4 bases and J 2 bases, with 15 bases left between them. The CDR3 spans 16 residues. CDR3 DNA: TGTGCCAGCTCACTATGGGACCCGGGGGGCAATCAGCCCCAGCATTTT. The encoded protein is CASSLWDPGGNQPQHF. The full variable domain, its missing parts supplied by reference TRBV18 and TRBJ1-5, is NAGVMQNPRHLVRRRGQEARLRCSPMKGHSHVYWYRQLPEEGLKFMVYLQKENIIDESGMPKERFSAEFPKEGPSILRIQQVVRGDSAAYFCASSLWDPGGNQPQHFGDGTRLSIL.

The chain combines TRBV27 with TRBJ2-7, with 10 bases matching TRBD1. CDR3 length: 13 amino acids. V trimming: 6 bases; J trimming: 5 bases; junction bases outside the gene matches: 4. CDR1 and CDR2 from the germline V gene are MNHEY and SMNVEV (reference sequence). As DNA, the CDR3 is TGTGCCAGCAGGACAGGGGGCCGGAACGAGCAGTACTTC. It yields the protein CASRTGGRNEQYF.

The chain couples TRBV30 to TRBJ2-2, with TRBD2 matching 8 bases. The CDR3 consists of 15 residues. J lost 6 bases, V lost 7 bases, and 13 bases had no gene match. The germline V gene has CDR1 GTSNPN and CDR2 SVGIG (reference sequence). The CDR3 DNA reads TGTGCCTTAAGACTAGCGACAATAGGCCCCGGGGAGCTGTTTTTT. This codes for CALRLATIGPGELFF.

This rearrangement joins TRBV27 to TRBJ2-7; unclear D gene. Per the germline V gene, CDR1 is MNHEY and CDR2 is SMNVEV (reference sequence). The CDR3 sequence is 11 residues long. Trimming took off 3 bases at V and 5 bases at J, with 5 bases between the two ends. CDR3 DNA: TGTGCCAGCAGTTTCCCACACGAGCAGTACTTC. This encodes CASSFPHEQYF.

The chain recombines TRBV6-5 with TRBJ2-7; D remains unclear. Germline CDR1 and CDR2: MNHEY and SVGAGI. V was cut by 2 bases and J by 5 bases, with 7 bases left in between. The CDR3 contains 12 residues. As DNA, the CDR3 is TGTGCCAGCAGTTACAAGCCGAACGAGCAGTACTTC. Translated: CASSYKPNEQYF.

V gene TRBV28 combines with J gene TRBJ1-3; D remains unclear. Trimming cost V 5 bases and J 0 bases, with 11 bases left between them. Germline V gene data show CDR1 as MDHEN and CDR2 as SYDVKM. This CDR3 is 15 amino acids long. CDR3 protein: CASSPDLNSGNTIYF. As DNA, the CDR3 is TGTGCCAGCAGTCCGGACCTCAACTCTGGAAACACCATATATTTT.

CDR3 loop: CASSLFVYGYTF. The CDR3 nucleotides are TGCGCCAGCAGCTTGTTCGTCTATGGCTACACCTTC. The chain joins TRBV5-1 to TRBJ1-2, with D unresolved. The V gene's germline CDR1 is SGHRS and CDR2 YFSETQ. CDR3 length: 12 amino acids. V was trimmed by 1 base and J by 4 bases, leaving 5 bases between them. Looking up the rest from reference TRBV5-1 and TRBJ1-2 gives the full variable domain: KAGVTQTPRYLIKTRGQQVTLSCSPISGHRSVSWYQQTPGQGLQFLFEYFSETQRNKGNFPGRFSGRQFSNSRSEMNVSTLELGDSALYLCASSLFVYGYTFGSGTRLTVV.

This CDR3 reads CAGGQGVGTEAFF. CDR3 coding DNA: TGTGCCGGGGGACAGGGAGTGGGCACTGAAGCTTTCTTT. The chain combines TRBV2 with TRBJ1-1; TRBD1 matches 9 bases. The CDR3 has 13 amino acids. The V gene's germline CDR1 is SNHLY and CDR2 FYNNEI. Losses at the gene ends were 11 bases for V and 4 bases for J; bases not matched to a gene: 8.

J is TRBJ2-7 and V is TRBV5-1, with a possible D match to TRBD1 (10 bases). Germline CDR1 reads SGHRS; CDR2 reads YFSETQ. This CDR3 region has 15 residues. V was pared by 4 bases and J by 6 bases, with 20 bases between. This CDR3 reads CASSAGGTGVLEQYF. DNA of the CDR3: TGCGCCAGCAGCGCGGGGGGGACAGGGGTACTCGAGCAGTACTTC. The entire variable domain, with the rest obtained from reference TRBV5-1 and TRBJ2-7, is as follows: KAGVTQTPRYLIKTRGQQVTLSCSPISGHRSVSWYQQTPGQGLQFLFEYFSETQRNKGNFPGRFSGRQFSNSRSEMNVSTLELGDSALYLCASSAGGTGVLEQYFGPGTRLTVT.

V gene TRBV4-3 combines with J gene TRBJ2-5, with TRBD1 matching 8 bases. This CDR3 is built from 14 residues. The ends lost 3 bases at V and 4 bases at J; junction bases unmatched: 4. The V gene's germline CDR1 is LGHNA and CDR2 YSLEER. Written as DNA, the CDR3 is TGCGCCAGCAGCCAGGCTACAGGGGGAGAGACCCAGTACTTC. This gives the protein CASSQATGGETQYF.

The chain combines TRBV19 with TRBJ1-2; D remains unclear. CDR1 is LNHDA and CDR2 is SQIVND in the germline V gene (reference sequence). Trimming stripped 5 bases from V and 0 bases from J, with 10 bases between. The length of the CDR3 is 14 residues. The CDR3 here is CASSGHLANYGYTF. CDR3 coding DNA: TGTGCCAGTAGTGGTCACTTAGCTAACTATGGCTACACCTTC.

V usage is TRBV14 and J usage is TRBJ1-6; D might be TRBD1 (6 bases). Trimming removed 3 bases at V and 0 bases at J, with 9 bases between. In germline, CDR1 is SGHDN, CDR2 FVKESK. The CDR3 contains 16 residues. CDR3 bases: TGTGCCAGCAGCCAGGGCAGGGGCTCCTATAATTCACCCCTCCACTTT. This sequence encodes CASSQGRGSYNSPLHF. The full variable domain, its missing parts supplied by reference TRBV14 and TRBJ1-6, is EAGVTQFPSHSVIEKGQTVTLRCDPISGHDNLYWYRRVMGKEIKFLLHFVKESKQDESGMPNNRFLAERTGGTYSTLKVQPAELEDSGVYFCASSQGRGSYNSPLHFGNGTRLTVT.

V and J are TRBV5-1 and TRBJ2-7; 8 bases match TRBD1. Germline V CDR1 and CDR2: SGHRS, YFSETQ. J gave up 7 bases and V 0 bases, and 6 bases lay outside the gene matches. The CDR3 loop spans 14 amino acids. CDR3 bases: TGCGCCAGCAGCTTGGGACAGGGGATGAAAGAGCAGTACTTC. Its translation is CASSLGQGMKEQYF.

The rearrangement uses TRBV4-2 and TRBJ2-1, with 12 bases identical to TRBD2. The trim removed 6 bases at V and 8 bases at J, leaving 5 bases unmatched. Germline V gene data show CDR1 as LGHNA and CDR2 as YNFKEQ. The CDR3 sequence is 14 residues long. The CDR3 DNA follows: TGTGCCAGCAGGAGGACTAGCGGGGACTATGAGCAGTTCTTC. Translated: CASRRTSGDYEQFF.

This clone was recorded a few times. The J gene is TRBJ1-6, the V gene TRBV7-9; 9 positions agree with TRBD1. V gave up 2 bases and J gave up 6 bases; unmatched junction bases: 5. Germline lookup yields CDR1 SEHNR and CDR2 FQNEAQ (reference sequence). The CDR3 covers 16 residues. The CDR3 loop is CASSLTGGGSNSPLHF. The CDR3 nucleotides read TGTGCCAGCAGCTTAACAGGGGGCGGGAGTAATTCACCCCTCCACTTT.

V is TRBV5-6 and J is TRBJ1-6; TRBD1 matches at 11 bases. J lost 14 bases, V lost 2 bases, and 9 bases had no gene match. This CDR3 is 15 amino acids long. Germline V gene data show CDR1 as SGHDT and CDR2 as YYEEEE. The CDR3 sequence is CASSFRGQGVFALHF. In nucleotides, the CDR3 is TGTGCCAGCAGCTTTAGGGGACAGGGGGTATTCGCCCTCCACTTT.

The chain joins TRBV5-1 to TRBJ2-7, with D possibly matching TRBD2 (6 bases). The CDR3 is 13 amino acids. Looked up from germline, CDR1 is SGHRS and CDR2 is YFSETQ. V was trimmed by 3 bases and J by 6 bases, leaving 13 bases between them. CDR3 bases: TGCGCCAGCAGCTCCCAGGAGGGTTTCGAGCAGTACTTC. Protein sequence: CASSSQEGFEQYF.

A note on this clone: A read error may account for a junction end that differs from germline. The CDR3 is CASREARSRANEKLFF. The CDR3 coding sequence is TGTGCCAGCAGAGAAGCCCGGTCCAGGGCTAATGAAAAACTGTTTTTT. V gene TRBV6-1 combines with J gene TRBJ1-4; D is possibly TRBD1 (5 bases). Looked up from germline, CDR1 is MNHNS and CDR2 is SASEGT. The CDR3 runs to 16 residues.

V is TRBV7-9 and J is TRBJ2-3; D is perhaps TRBD2 (6 bases). Trimming left V 1 base short and J 0 bases short, with 8 bases between. Germline CDR1 reads SEHNR; CDR2 reads FQNEAQ (reference sequence). CDR3 length: 15 residues. The CDR3 reads CASSLVLASTDTQYF. The CDR3 DNA reads TGTGCCAGCAGCTTAGTACTAGCTAGCACAGATACGCAGTATTTT.

The chain uses TRBV5-1 and TRBJ1-6, with 7 bases identical to TRBD1. Germline CDR1 is SGHRS and CDR2 is YFSETQ. The CDR3 spans 16 residues. With V trimmed by 0 bases and J by 3 bases, 3 bases remained unmatched. CDR3 sequence reads: CASSLEGALYNSPLHF. The CDR3 DNA is TGCGCCAGCAGCTTGGAGGGGGCCCTCTATAATTCACCCCTCCACTTT.

The V call is TRBV3-1 (or the pseudogene TRBV3-2), the J call TRBJ1-4; 7 bases are shared with TRBD1. CDR3 size: 13 residues. Germline V lookup: CDR1 LGHDT, CDR2 YNNKEL (reference sequence). V shed 7 bases and J 4 bases; nucleotides not matched to a gene: 3. For the CDR3, the DNA is TGTGCCAGCACCCGACAGGGTAATGAAAAACTGTTTTTT. This sequence encodes CASTRQGNEKLFF.